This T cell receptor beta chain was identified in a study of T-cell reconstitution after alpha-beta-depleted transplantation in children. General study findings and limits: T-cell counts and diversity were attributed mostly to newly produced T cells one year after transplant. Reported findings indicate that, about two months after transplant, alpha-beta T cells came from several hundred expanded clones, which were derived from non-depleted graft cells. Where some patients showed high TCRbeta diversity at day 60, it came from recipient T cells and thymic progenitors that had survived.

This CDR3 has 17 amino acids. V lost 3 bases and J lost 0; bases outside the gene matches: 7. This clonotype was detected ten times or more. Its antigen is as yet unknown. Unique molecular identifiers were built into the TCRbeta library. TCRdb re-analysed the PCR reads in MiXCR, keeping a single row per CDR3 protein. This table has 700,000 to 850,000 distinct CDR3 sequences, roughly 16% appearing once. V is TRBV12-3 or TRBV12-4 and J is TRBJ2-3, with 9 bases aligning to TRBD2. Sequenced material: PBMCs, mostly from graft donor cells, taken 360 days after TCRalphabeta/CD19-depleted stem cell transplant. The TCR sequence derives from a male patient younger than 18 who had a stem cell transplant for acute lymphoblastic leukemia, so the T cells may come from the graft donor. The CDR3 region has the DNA TGTGCCAGCAGTTTCCTGACTAGCGGAGCTAGCACAGATACGCAGTATTTT. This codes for CASSFLTSGASTDTQYF.